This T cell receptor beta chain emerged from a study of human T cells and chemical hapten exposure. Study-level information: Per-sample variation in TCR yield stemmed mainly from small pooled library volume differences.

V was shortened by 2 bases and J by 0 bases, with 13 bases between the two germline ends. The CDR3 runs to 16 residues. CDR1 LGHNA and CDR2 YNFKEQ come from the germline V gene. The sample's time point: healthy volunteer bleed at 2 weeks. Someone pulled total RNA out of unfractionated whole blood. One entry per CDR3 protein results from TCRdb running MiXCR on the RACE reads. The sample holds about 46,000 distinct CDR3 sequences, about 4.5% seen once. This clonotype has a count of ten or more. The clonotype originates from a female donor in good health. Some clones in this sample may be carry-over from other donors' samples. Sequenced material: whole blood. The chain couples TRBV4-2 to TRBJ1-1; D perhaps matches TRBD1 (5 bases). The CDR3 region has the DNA TGTGCCAGCAGCCAAAGCACGTGGGGCATGAACACTGAAGCTTTCTTT. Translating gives CASSQSTWGMNTEAFF.